These 25 T cell receptor beta chains were all obtained from the same sample, sequenced in a study of blood T cells in healthy people across ages. With a J-beta primer mix and a sample-barcoded 5' primer, a second PCR ran about 7 to 12 cycles. TCRdb called the 5' RACE reads again in MiXCR, with one record for every CDR3 protein. The table has about 1.8 million distinct CDR3 sequences, 49% seen once. Sequencing was carried out using blood. The receptors come from a woman aged 40 to 55 in good health.

V gene TRBV6-6 combines with J gene TRBJ2-7, with D possibly matching TRBD2 (6 bases). V lost 1 base and J 2 bases, leaving 9 bases between the germline ends. From germline, CDR1 is MNHNY and CDR2 SVGAGI (reference sequence). There are 14 residues in the CDR3. Written as DNA, the CDR3 is TGTGCCAGCAGTTACTGGGACTTTACCTACGAGCAGTACTTC. The encoded protein is CASSYWDFTYEQYF.

This clonotype was seen a handful of times. This sequence joins TRBV7-2 and TRBJ2-5; TRBD2 agrees at 15 bases. The CDR3 runs 17 residues. V lost 3 bases and J lost 1; bases outside the gene matches: 3. The germline V gene has CDR1 SGHTA and CDR2 FQGNSA. Here the CDR3 DNA reads TGTGCCAGCAGCTTTGGACTAGCGGGGGGGTTCCAAGAGACCCAGTACTTC. This codes for CASSFGLAGGFQETQYF.

V usage is TRBV15 and J usage is TRBJ2-2; D unclear. CDR1 and CDR2 (germline): LNHNV, YYDKDF (reference sequence). Trimming left V 7 bases short and J 7 bases short, with 16 bases between. CDR3 size: 14 residues. The CDR3 reads CATIGTEYVGELFF. The CDR3 nucleotides are TGTGCCACCATAGGTACGGAGTACGTCGGGGAGCTGTTTTTT. The variable domain in full, with the rest retrieved from reference TRBV15 and TRBJ2-2, is DAMVIQNPRYQVTQFGKPVTLSCSQTLNHNVMYWYQQKSSQAPKLLFHYYDKDFNNEADTPDNFQSRRPNTSFCFLDIRSPGLGDTAMYLCATIGTEYVGELFFGEGSRLTVL.

The V call is TRBV7-8, the J call TRBJ2-3; D not certain. Germline CDR1 and CDR2: SGHVS and FQNEAQ. The CDR3 is 14 amino acids. Trimming shortened V by 5 bases and J by 6 bases, and 15 bases separated the two germline ends. As DNA, the CDR3 is TGTGCCAGCAGCCCACGGGTGGGGAAGGATACGCAGTATTTT. It yields the protein CASSPRVGKDTQYF. The full variable domain, with the rest looked up from reference TRBV7-8 and TRBJ2-3, is GAGVSQSPRYKVAKRGQDVALRCDPISGHVSLFWYQQALGQGPEFLTYFQNEAQLDKSGLPSDRFFAERPEGSVSTLKIQRTQQEDSAVYLCASSPRVGKDTQYFGPGTRLTVL.

In its sample, this clonotype was seen a few times. V is TRBV6-5 and J is TRBJ1-2; 8 positions match TRBD1. Per germline, CDR1 MNHEY and CDR2 SVGAGI. The V segment lost 3 bases and the J segment 6 bases; nucleotides outside the gene matches: 9. The CDR3 has 15 amino acids. The CDR3 here is CASSYYSRGPNGYTF. CDR3 in DNA: TGTGCCAGCAGTTATTACTCCAGGGGGCCCAATGGCTACACCTTC.

The V and J genes are TRBV2 and TRBJ1-4; 11 bases align to TRBD1. The J segment lost 8 bases and the V segment lost 0 bases, leaving 11 bases of the junction unmatched. This CDR3 has 18 residues. CDR1 is SNHLY, CDR2 FYNNEI, per germline. CDR3: CASSEAGTGGFMDEKLFF. As DNA, the CDR3 is TGTGCCAGCAGTGAAGCGGGGACAGGGGGATTTATGGACGAAAAACTGTTTTTT.

This clonotype came up a few times. The V and J genes are TRBV28 and TRBJ2-7; a possible D gene is TRBD2 (7 bases). The V and J ends lost 7 bases and 2 bases respectively, with 15 bases between them. The CDR3 has 14 residues. CDR1 and CDR2 from the germline V gene are MDHEN and SYDVKM. CDR3 in amino acids: CASTSGGSTYEQYF. The CDR3 DNA reads as TGTGCCAGCACCTCGGGGGGCAGTACCTACGAGCAGTACTTC.

This clonotype was counted a few times. This chain links TRBV6-1 with TRBJ2-1; D could derive from TRBD1 or TRBD2 (5 bases each). The germline V and J ends were trimmed by 3 bases and 8 bases, with 17 bases remaining between them. The CDR3 length is 15 residues. Germline CDR1 and CDR2: MNHNS and SASEGT. As DNA, the CDR3 is TGTGCCAGCAGTGACGGGACCGGGCTGTGGTATGAGCAGTTCTTC. This sequence encodes CASSDGTGLWYEQFF.

As concerns this clonotype: A much larger clone differs from this one at a single base, so this may be a read error. The rearrangement joins TRBV7-2 to TRBJ2-1; maybe TRBD1 (5 bases). CDR1 is SGHTA, CDR2 FQGNSA, per germline. The CDR3 extends over 14 amino acids. CDR3: CAGSLGVGYNEQFF. The CDR3 coding sequence is TGTGCCGGCAGCTTAGGGGTAGGGTACAATGAGCAGTTCTTC.

This clonotype was seen more than once but under ten times. The rearrangement uses TRBV29-1 and TRBJ2-7; D possibly corresponds to TRBD2 (6 bases). The DNA end is more similar to TRBJ2-5, so the J call may be wrong. Germline loops: CDR1 SQVTM, CDR2 ANQGSEA. The CDR3 length is 14 residues. The CDR3 spells CSVPQAGAGETQYF. The CDR3 DNA reads TGCAGCGTACCCCAGGCTGGGGCGGGGGAGACCCAGTACTTC.

This clonotype was detected a few times. V and J are TRBV11-2 and TRBJ2-5; 9 bases align to TRBD1. V lost 5 bases and J lost 4; bases outside the gene matches: 11. Germline loops: CDR1 SGHAT, CDR2 FQNNGV. This CDR3 has 16 amino acids. CDR3 DNA sequence: TGTGCCAGCAGCCACCTTAGGACAGGGGCTCGAGAGACCCAGTACTTC. Translating it yields CASSHLRTGARETQYF.

This clonotype was observed a handful of times. The chain has TRBV7-2 and TRBJ2-3, with 15 bases fitting TRBD2. Per germline, CDR1 SGHTA and CDR2 FQGNSA. Losses at the gene ends were 5 bases for V and 4 bases for J; bases not matched to a gene: 7. CDR3 size: 17 residues. CDR3 region: CASSPPGLAGGSDTQYF. The CDR3 DNA is TGTGCCAGCAGCCCACCGGGACTAGCGGGGGGTTCAGATACGCAGTATTTT.

This rearrangement joins TRBV7-9 to TRBJ2-1; TRBD1 aligns across 12 bases. CDR3 length: 16 amino acids. V shed 5 bases and J 8 bases; nucleotides not matched to a gene: 10. Germline V lookup: CDR1 SEHNR, CDR2 FQNEAQ (reference sequence). CDR3 DNA sequence: TGTGCCAGCAGCCCGGGACAGGGGGCGTTACTCGATGAGCAGTTCTTC. It encodes CASSPGQGALLDEQFF.

The V call is TRBV29-1, the J call TRBJ2-5; possibly TRBD1 or TRBD2 for D (6 bases each). The J call is doubtful: the DNA matches TRBJ2-7 better. The CDR3 runs to 12 residues. Per germline, CDR1 SQVTM and CDR2 ANQGSEA. CDR3 DNA sequence: TGCAGCGTAGGGGGGCAGGGCCACGAGCAGTACTTC. It yields the protein CSVGGQGHEQYF.

The chain employs TRBV12-3 or TRBV12-4 and TRBJ2-7; a possible D gene is TRBD2 (7 bases). V gave up 3 bases and J gave up 7 bases, with 19 bases separating them. CDR3 length: 15 residues. The CDR3: CASSLGGGSRREQYF. In nucleotides, the CDR3 is TGTGCCAGCAGTTTGGGAGGGGGAAGCCGGCGTGAGCAGTACTTC.

This chain links TRBV25-1 with TRBJ2-5, with D unclear. V lost 3 bases and J lost 11, with 16 bases in between. This CDR3 has 13 amino acids. Germline assignment: CDR1 MGHDK and CDR2 SYGVNS. For the CDR3, the DNA is TGTGCCAGCAGTGATTCTCTCGACAATGAGCAGTACTTC. It codes for CASSDSLDNEQYF. Using reference TRBV25-1 and TRBJ2-5 for the parts outside the CDR3, the full variable domain is EADIYQTPRYLVIGTGKKITLECSQTMGHDKMYWYQQDPGMELHLIHYSYGVNSTEKGDLSSESTVSRIRTEHFPLTLESARPSHTSQYLCASSDSLDNEQYFGPGTRLLVL.

This clonotype was counted a few times. V is TRBV4-3 and J is TRBJ1-4; D unresolved. Trimming cost V 3 bases and J 8 bases, with 10 bases left between them. This CDR3 has 13 residues. Germline values: CDR1 LGHNA, CDR2 YSLEER. CDR3 nucleotides: TGCGCCAGCAGCCACCTCGCCGGCGAAAAACTGTTTTTT. Translated: CASSHLAGEKLFF.

The CDR3 DNA follows: TGTGCCAGCCTATTTTCCCTAATACAAGAGACCCAGTACTTC. Translating it yields CASLFSLIQETQYF. The chain is built from TRBV6-6 and TRBJ2-5, with no clear D. The CDR3 length is 14 residues. Per the germline V gene, CDR1 is MNHNY and CDR2 is SVGAGI (reference sequence). V lost 8 bases and J lost 2, with 15 bases in between.

V gene TRBV10-3 combines with J gene TRBJ2-3; D possibly uses TRBD1 or TRBD2 (6 bases each). Germline V lookup: CDR1 ENHRY, CDR2 SYGVKD. V was trimmed by 5 bases and J by 1 base, leaving 10 bases between them. The CDR3 is 14 residues long. In DNA form, the CDR3 reads TGTGCCATCAGTAAGGGGGGTGGCACAGATACGCAGTATTTT. This encodes CAISKGGGTDTQYF.

This clonotype was seen a handful of times. This rearrangement joins TRBV20-1 to TRBJ2-6, with 8 bases identical to TRBD1. V shed 7 bases and J 0 bases; nucleotides not matched to a gene: 8. This CDR3 has 16 amino acids. Germline V lookup: CDR1 DFQATT, CDR2 SNEGSKA (reference sequence). In nucleotides, the CDR3 is TGCAGTGACCCGACAGGGGTGAGCTCTGGGGCCAACGTCCTGACTTTC. It specifies CSDPTGVSSGANVLTF.

A few counts support this clonotype. The gene calls are TRBV10-2 and TRBJ2-1; 8 bases match TRBD1. The V gene end was trimmed by 6 bases and the J gene end by 0 bases; junction bases not matched to a gene: 4. CDR1 WSHSY and CDR2 SAAADI come from the germline V gene. The CDR3 is 15 amino acids. The CDR3 bases are TGCGCCAGCAGGGGGGACAGGTACTCCTACAATGAGCAGTTCTTC. It yields the protein CASRGDRYSYNEQFF.

This clonotype was seen a handful of times. CDR3 protein: CASSPTGASSYEQYF. The CDR3 bases are TGTGCCAGCAGTCCTACAGGGGCCAGCTCCTACGAGCAGTACTTC. The chain combines TRBV28 with TRBJ2-7, with 7 bases aligning to TRBD1. The CDR3 sequence is 15 residues long. V dropped 5 bases and J dropped 0; count of bases not matched to a gene: 7. Looked up from germline, CDR1 is MDHEN and CDR2 is SYDVKM.

The rearrangement uses TRBV5-1 and TRBJ2-7; no reliable D call. CDR3 length: 13 amino acids. V gave up 7 bases and J gave up 7 bases, with 18 bases separating them. The germline V gene encodes CDR1 SGHRS and CDR2 YFSETQ. The CDR3 bases are TGCGCCAGCGGGGTGGCCAGTTACAATGAGCAGTACTTC. It translates to CASGVASYNEQYF. Variable domain in full (rest from reference TRBV5-1 and TRBJ2-7): KAGVTQTPRYLIKTRGQQVTLSCSPISGHRSVSWYQQTPGQGLQFLFEYFSETQRNKGNFPGRFSGRQFSNSRSEMNVSTLELGDSALYLCASGVASYNEQYFGPGTRLTVT.

The V and J genes are TRBV12-3 or TRBV12-4 and TRBJ2-5, with D unclear. There are 15 residues in the CDR3. The V gene lost 5 bases and the J gene lost 3 bases, with 16 bases spanning the gap. The CDR3 loop is CASSGFVTPKETQYF. The CDR3 nucleotides are TGTGCCAGCAGTGGTTTCGTAACACCCAAAGAGACCCAGTACTTC.

This clonotype was counted at least ten times. The genes are TRBV5-1 and TRBJ2-5; D not certain. CDR1 and CDR2 from the germline V gene are SGHRS and YFSETQ. The length of the CDR3 is 11 residues. V gave up 4 bases and J gave up 2 bases, with 3 bases separating them. The CDR3 DNA sequence: TGCGCCAGCAGCATGCAAGAGACCCAGTACTTC. Amino acid sequence: CASSMQETQYF. Full variable domain (rest looked up from reference TRBV5-1 and TRBJ2-5): KAGVTQTPRYLIKTRGQQVTLSCSPISGHRSVSWYQQTPGQGLQFLFEYFSETQRNKGNFPGRFSGRQFSNSRSEMNVSTLELGDSALYLCASSMQETQYFGPGTRLLVL.